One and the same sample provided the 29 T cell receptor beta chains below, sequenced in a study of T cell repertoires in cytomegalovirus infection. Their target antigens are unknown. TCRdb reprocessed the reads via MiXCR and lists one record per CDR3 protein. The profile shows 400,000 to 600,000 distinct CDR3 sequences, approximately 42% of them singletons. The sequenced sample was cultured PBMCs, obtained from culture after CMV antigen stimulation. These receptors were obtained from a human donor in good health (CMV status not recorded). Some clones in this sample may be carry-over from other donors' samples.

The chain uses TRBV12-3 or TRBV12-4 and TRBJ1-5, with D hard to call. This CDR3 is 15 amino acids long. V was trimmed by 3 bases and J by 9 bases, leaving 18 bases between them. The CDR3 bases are TGTGCCAGCAGTTTTCGGAGGTTGGCGGATGGGCCCCAGCATTTT. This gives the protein CASSFRRLADGPQHF.

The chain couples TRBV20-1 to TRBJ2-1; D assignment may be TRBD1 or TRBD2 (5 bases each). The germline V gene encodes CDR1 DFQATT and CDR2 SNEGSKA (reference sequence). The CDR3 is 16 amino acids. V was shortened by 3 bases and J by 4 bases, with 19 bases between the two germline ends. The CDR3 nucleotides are TGCAGTGCTAGTCGAGGGGCGCGGTTCGCGTACAATGAGCAGTTCTTC. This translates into CSASRGARFAYNEQFF.

CDR3 loop: CATKTGGPNQPQHF. In DNA, the CDR3 is TGTGCCACTAAGACAGGCGGGCCGAATCAGCCCCAGCATTTT. This rearrangement joins TRBV10-3 to TRBJ1-5; D might be TRBD1 (6 bases). V lost 10 bases and J 4 bases, leaving 17 bases between the germline ends. The CDR3 length is 14 residues. Germline CDR1 reads ENHRY; CDR2 reads SYGVKD.

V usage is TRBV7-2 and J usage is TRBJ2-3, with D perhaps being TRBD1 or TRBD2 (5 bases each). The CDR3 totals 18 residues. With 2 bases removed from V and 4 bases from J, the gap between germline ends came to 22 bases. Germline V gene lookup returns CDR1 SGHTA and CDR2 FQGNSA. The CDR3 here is CASSLYGDHPTGADTQYF. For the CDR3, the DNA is TGTGCCAGCAGCTTATACGGGGACCATCCCACTGGCGCAGATACGCAGTATTTT.

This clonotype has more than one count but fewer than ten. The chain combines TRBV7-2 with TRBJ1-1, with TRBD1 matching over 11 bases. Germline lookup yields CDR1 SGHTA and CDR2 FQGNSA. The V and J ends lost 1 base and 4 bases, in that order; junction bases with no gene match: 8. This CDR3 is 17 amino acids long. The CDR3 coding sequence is TGTGCCAGCAGCTTAGTGGCCGGGACAGGGGGTAGCACTGAAGCTTTCTTT. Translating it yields CASSLVAGTGGSTEAFF.

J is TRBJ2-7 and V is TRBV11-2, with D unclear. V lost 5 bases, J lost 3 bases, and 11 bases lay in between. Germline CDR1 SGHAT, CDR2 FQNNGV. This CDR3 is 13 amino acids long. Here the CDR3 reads CASSPPLGYEQYF. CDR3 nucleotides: TGTGCCAGCAGCCCCCCCCTAGGCTACGAGCAGTACTTC.

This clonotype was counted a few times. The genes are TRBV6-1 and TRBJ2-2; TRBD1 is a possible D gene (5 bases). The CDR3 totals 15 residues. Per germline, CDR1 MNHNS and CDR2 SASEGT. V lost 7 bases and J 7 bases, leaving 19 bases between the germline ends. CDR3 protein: CASTSRTLVRGELFF. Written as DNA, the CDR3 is TGTGCCAGCACCTCACGGACATTAGTCCGCGGGGAGCTGTTTTTT.

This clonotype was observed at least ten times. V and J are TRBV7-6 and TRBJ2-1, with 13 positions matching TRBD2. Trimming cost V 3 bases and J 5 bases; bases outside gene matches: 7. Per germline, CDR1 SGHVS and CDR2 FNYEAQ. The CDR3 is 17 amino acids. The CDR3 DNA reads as TGTGCCAGCAGCTTGACCTGGACTAGCGGGAGTCACAATGAGCAGTTCTTC. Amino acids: CASSLTWTSGSHNEQFF.

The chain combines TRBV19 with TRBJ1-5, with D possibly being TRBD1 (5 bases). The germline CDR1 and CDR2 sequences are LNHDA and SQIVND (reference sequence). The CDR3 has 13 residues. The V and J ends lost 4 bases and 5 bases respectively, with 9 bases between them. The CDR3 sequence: CASSTGTDQPQHF. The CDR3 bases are TGTGCCAGTAGTACAGGGACCGATCAGCCCCAGCATTTT.

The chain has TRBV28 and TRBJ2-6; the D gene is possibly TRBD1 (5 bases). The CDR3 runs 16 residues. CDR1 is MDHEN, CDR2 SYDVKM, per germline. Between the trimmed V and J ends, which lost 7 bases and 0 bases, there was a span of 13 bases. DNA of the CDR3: TGTGCCAGCATGGACAACCCCTCCTCTGGGGCCAACGTCCTGACTTTC. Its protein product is CASMDNPSSGANVLTF.

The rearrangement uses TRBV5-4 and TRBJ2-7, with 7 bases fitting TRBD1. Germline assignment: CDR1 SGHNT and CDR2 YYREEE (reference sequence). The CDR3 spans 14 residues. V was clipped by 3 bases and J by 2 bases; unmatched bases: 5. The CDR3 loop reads CASSSGTDTYEQYF. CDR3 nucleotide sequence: TGTGCCAGCAGCTCCGGGACAGATACCTACGAGCAGTACTTC.

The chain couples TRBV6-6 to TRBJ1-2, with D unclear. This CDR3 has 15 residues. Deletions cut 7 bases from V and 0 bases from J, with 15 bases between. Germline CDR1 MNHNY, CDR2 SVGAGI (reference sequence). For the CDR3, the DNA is TGTGCCAGCACCCCTGTGGTCGGGTCTAACTATGGCTACACCTTC. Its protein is CASTPVVGSNYGYTF.

CDR3 DNA sequence: TGCAGCGTTCGTGTGTATCGACAGGGAGAGACCCAGTACTTC. Translation gives CSVRVYRQGETQYF. V is TRBV29-1 and J is TRBJ2-5; 7 nucleotides agree with TRBD1. The CDR3 covers 14 residues. Unmatched junction bases numbered 10, after V lost 5 bases and J lost 4 bases. CDR1 and CDR2 from the germline V gene are SQVTM and ANQGSEA.

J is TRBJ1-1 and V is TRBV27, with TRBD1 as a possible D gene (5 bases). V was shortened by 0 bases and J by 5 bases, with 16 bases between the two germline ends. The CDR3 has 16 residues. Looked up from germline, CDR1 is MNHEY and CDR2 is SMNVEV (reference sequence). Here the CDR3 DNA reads TGTGCCAGCAGTTTATCTCCGCTGGGGGGTGGGACTGAAGCTTTCTTT. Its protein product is CASSLSPLGGGTEAFF.

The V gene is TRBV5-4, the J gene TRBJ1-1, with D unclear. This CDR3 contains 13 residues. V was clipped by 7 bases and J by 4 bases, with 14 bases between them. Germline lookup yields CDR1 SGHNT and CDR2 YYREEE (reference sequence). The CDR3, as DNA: TGTGCCAGCCGATTACAAGGAGGCACTGAAGCTTTCTTT. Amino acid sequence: CASRLQGGTEAFF.

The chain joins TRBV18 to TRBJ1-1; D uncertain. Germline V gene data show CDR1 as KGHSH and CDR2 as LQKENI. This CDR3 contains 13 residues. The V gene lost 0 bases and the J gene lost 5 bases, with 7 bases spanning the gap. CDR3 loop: CASSPPGATEAFF. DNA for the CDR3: TGTGCCAGCTCACCACCAGGAGCTACTGAAGCTTTCTTT.

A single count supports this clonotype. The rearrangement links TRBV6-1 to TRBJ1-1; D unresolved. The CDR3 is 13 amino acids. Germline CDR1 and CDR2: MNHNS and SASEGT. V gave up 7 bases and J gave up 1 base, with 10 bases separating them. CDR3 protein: CASKVWGNTEAFF. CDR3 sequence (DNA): TGTGCCAGCAAGGTGTGGGGGAACACTGAAGCTTTCTTT.

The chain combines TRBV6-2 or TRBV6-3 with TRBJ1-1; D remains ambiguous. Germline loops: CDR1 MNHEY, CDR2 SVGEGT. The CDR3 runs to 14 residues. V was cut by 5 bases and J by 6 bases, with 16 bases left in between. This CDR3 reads CASSPPGGWPEAFF. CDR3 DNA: TGTGCCAGCAGTCCTCCGGGCGGGTGGCCTGAAGCTTTCTTT.

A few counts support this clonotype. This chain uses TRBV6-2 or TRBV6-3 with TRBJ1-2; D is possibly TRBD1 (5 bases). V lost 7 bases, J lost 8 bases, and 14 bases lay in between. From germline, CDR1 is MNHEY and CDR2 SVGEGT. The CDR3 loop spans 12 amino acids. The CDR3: CASKTGRLGYTF. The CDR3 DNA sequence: TGTGCCAGCAAAACAGGAAGATTGGGCTACACCTTC.

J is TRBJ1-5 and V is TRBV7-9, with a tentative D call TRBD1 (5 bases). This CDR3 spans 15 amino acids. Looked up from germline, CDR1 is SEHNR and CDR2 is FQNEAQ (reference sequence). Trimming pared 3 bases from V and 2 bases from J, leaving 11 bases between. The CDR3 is CASSLSGDGNQPQHF. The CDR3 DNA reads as TGTGCCAGCAGCTTGAGCGGGGACGGCAATCAGCCCCAGCATTTT. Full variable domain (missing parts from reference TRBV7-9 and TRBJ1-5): DTGVSQNPRHKITKRGQNVTFRCDPISEHNRLYWYRQTLGQGPEFLTYFQNEAQLEKSRLLSDRFSAERPKGSFSTLEIQRTEQGDSAMYLCASSLSGDGNQPQHFGDGTRLSIL.

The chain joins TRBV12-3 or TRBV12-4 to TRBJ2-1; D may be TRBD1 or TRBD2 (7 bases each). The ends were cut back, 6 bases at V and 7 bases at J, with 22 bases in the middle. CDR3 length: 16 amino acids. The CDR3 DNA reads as TGTGCCAGCAGCCACCGCAGGGAGGGGGCGTATAATGAGCAGTTCTTC. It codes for CASSHRREGAYNEQFF.

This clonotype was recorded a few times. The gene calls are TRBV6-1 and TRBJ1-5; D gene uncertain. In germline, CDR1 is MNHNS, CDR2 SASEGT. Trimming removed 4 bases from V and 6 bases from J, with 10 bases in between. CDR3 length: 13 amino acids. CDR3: CASSAAGSQPQHF. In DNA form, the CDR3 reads TGTGCCAGCAGTGCCGCTGGGAGTCAGCCCCAGCATTTT.

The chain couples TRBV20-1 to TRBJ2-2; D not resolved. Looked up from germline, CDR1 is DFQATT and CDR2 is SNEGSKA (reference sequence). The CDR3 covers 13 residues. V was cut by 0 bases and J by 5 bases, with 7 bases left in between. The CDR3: CSAREAVTGELFF. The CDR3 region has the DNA TGCAGTGCTAGAGAGGCAGTAACCGGGGAGCTGTTTTTT.

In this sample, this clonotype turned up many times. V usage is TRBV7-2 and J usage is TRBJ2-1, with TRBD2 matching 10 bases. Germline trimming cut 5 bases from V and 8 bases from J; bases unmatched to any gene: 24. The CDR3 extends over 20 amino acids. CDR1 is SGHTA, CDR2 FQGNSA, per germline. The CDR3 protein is CASSARTIGPAGGSPYEQFF. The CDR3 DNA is TGTGCCAGCAGCGCCCGCACAATTGGGCCAGCGGGAGGGTCCCCATATGAGCAGTTCTTC.

The CDR3 sequence: CASSLRLSGLVSASGGSETQYF. The CDR3 DNA reads as TGTGCCAGCAGTTTGCGGCTGAGTGGGTTAGTTTCGGCTAGCGGGGGGTCGGAGACCCAGTACTTC. The V call is TRBV12-3 or TRBV12-4, the J call TRBJ2-5; 11 nucleotides agree with TRBD2. This CDR3 region has 22 residues. Germline trimming cut 3 bases from V and 5 bases from J; bases unmatched to any gene: 26.

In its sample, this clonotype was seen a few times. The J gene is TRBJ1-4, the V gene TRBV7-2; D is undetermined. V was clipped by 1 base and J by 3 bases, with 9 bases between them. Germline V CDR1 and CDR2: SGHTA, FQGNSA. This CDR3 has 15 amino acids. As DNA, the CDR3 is TGTGCCAGCAGCTTAGTTGGGGTCCCTAATGAAAAACTGTTTTTT. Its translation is CASSLVGVPNEKLFF.

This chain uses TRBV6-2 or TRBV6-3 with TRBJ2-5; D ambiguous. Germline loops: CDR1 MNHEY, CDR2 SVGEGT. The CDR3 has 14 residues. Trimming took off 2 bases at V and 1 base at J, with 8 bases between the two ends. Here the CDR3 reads CASSYRNSQETQYF. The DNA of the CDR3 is TGTGCCAGCAGTTACAGGAACAGCCAAGAGACCCAGTACTTC.

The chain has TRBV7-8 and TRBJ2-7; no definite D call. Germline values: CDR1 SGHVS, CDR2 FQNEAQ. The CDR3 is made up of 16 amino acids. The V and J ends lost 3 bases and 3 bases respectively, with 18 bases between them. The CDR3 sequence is CASSLFHGPSYYEQYF. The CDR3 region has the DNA TGTGCCAGCAGCTTGTTTCACGGACCCTCCTACTACGAGCAGTACTTC.

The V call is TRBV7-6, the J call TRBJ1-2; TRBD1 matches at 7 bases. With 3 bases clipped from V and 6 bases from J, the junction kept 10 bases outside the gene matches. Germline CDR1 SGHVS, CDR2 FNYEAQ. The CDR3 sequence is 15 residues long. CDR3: CASSFRADRFDGYTF. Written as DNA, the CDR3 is TGTGCCAGCAGCTTTCGGGCGGACAGGTTCGATGGCTACACCTTC.